This T cell receptor beta chain was sequenced in a study of human T cells and chemical hapten exposure. Study in general: Patch tests put 0.01% DPC on the upper back, and the results were checked at 6 days.

This clonotype was seen ten or more times. Authors' data handling: Samples had a median of roughly 100,000 TCRs, ranging roughly 20,000 to 750,000. MiXCR, run by TCRdb on the RACE reads, gives a single entry per CDR3 protein. Here the V and J calls rest on TCRdb's processing, not on the authors' analysis. The profile covers roughly 190,000 distinct CDR3 sequences, with 20% to 25% appearing a single time and roughly 6.7% taken by the ten largest. J lost 2 bases, V lost 2 bases, and 2 bases had no gene match. This CDR3 has 15 amino acids. Germline loops: CDR1 LNHNV, CDR2 YYDKDF (reference sequence). The time point denotes: patch test 1, 2 weeks after DPC sensitization. Described treatment: therapeutic diphenylcyclopropenone sensitization with weekly scalp DPC. The starting material, unfractionated whole blood, was used for total RNA extraction.

The V gene is TRBV15, the J gene TRBJ2-5, with 10 bases identical to TRBD1. The sequences come from whole blood, collected in connection with sensitization to the hapten diphenylcyclopropenone (DPC). The clonotype comes from a woman aged 50 to 60 with alopecia areata. Some clones in this sample may be carry-over from other donors' samples. The CDR3 nucleotides read TGTGCCACCAGCAGAAGGGGACAGGGGCAAGAGACCCAGTACTTC. Amino acid sequence: CATSRRGQGQETQYF.